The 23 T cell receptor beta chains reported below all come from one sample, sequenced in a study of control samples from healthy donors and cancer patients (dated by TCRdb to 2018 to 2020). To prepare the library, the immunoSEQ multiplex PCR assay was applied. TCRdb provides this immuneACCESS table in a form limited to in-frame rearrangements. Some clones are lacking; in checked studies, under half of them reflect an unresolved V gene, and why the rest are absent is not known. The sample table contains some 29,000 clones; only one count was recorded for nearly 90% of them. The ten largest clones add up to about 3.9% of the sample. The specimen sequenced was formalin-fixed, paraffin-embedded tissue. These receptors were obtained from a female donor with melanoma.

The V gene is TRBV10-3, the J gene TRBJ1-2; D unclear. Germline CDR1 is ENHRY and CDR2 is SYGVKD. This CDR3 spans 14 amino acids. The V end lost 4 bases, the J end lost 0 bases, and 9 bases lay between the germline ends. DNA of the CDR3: TGTGCCATCAGTGCGGCAGTGTCTAACTATGGCTACACCTTC. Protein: CAISAAVSNYGYTF.

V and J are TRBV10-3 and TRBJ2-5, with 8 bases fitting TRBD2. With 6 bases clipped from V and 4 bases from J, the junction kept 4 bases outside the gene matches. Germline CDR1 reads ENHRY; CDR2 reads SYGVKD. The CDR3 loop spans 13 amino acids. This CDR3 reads CAIRAGVGETQYF. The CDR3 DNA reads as TGTGCCATCAGAGCGGGAGTGGGAGAGACCCAGTACTTC.

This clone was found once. In DNA, the CDR3 is TGTGCCAGCAGCGTAGACGAGGTCACTGAAGCTTTCTTT. Amino acids: CASSVDEVTEAFF. The gene calls are TRBV9 and TRBJ1-1; D ambiguous. Germline CDR1 is SGDLS and CDR2 is YYNGEE. Trimming removed 0 bases at V and 4 bases at J, with 7 bases between. The CDR3 loop spans 13 amino acids.

CDR3 nucleotides: TGTGCCAGCAGTTACGGTCGGACAGGGACAGATACGCAGTATTTT. Its translation: CASSYGRTGTDTQYF. J is TRBJ2-3 and V is TRBV6-5, with 8 bases aligning to TRBD1. The CDR3 loop spans 15 amino acids. Trimming removed 2 bases from V and 3 bases from J; junction bases left unmatched: 4. Germline CDR1 MNHEY, CDR2 SVGAGI.

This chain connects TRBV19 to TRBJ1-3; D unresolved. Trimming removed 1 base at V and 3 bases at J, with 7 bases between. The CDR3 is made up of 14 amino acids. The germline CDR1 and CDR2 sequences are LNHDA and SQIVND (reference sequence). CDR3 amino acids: CASSIAQNGNTIYF. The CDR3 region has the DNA TGTGCCAGTAGTATAGCACAGAATGGAAACACCATATATTTT.

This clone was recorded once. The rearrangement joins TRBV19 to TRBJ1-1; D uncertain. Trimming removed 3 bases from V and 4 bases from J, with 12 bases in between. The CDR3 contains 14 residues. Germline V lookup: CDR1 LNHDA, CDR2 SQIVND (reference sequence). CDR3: CASSIRVPFTEAFF. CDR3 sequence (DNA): TGTGCCAGTAGTATTCGGGTCCCCTTCACTGAAGCTTTCTTT.

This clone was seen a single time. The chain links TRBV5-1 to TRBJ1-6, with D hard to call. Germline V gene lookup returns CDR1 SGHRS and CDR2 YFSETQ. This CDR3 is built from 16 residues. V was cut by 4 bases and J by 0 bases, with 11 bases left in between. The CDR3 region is CASSPSAASYNSPLHF. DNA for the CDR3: TGCGCCAGCAGCCCCTCAGCTGCCTCCTATAATTCACCCCTCCACTTT.

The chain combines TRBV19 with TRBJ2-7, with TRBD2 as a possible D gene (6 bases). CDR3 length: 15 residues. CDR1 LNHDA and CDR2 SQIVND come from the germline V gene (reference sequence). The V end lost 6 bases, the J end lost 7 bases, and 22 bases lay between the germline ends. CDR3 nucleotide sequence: TGTGCCAGTAGAAAAACGGCGGGGTCTCTAGGGGAGCAGTACTTC. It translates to CASRKTAGSLGEQYF.

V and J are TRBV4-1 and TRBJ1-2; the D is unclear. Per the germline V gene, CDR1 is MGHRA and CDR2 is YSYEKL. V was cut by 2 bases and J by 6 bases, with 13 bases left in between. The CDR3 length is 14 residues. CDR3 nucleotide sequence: TGCGCCAGCAGCCAACTCCGAGGAGGGAATGGCTACACCTTC. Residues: CASSQLRGGNGYTF.

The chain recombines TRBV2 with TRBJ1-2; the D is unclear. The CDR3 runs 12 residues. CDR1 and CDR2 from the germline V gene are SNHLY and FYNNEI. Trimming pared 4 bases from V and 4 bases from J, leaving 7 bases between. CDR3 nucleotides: TGTGCCAGCAGTGCACTCAGCTATGGCTACACCTTC. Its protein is CASSALSYGYTF.

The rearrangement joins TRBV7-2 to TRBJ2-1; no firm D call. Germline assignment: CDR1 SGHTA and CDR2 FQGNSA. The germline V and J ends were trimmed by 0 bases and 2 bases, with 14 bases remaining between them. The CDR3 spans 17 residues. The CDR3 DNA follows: TGTGCCAGCAGCTTAGCGCGTAGGTCTACAACCTACAATGAGCAGTTCTTC. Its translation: CASSLARRSTTYNEQFF.

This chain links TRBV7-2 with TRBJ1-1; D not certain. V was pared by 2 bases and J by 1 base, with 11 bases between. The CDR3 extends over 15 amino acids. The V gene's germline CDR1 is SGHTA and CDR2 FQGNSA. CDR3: CASSLNTGKNTEAFF. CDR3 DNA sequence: TGTGCCAGCAGCTTAAATACGGGGAAGAACACTGAAGCTTTCTTT.

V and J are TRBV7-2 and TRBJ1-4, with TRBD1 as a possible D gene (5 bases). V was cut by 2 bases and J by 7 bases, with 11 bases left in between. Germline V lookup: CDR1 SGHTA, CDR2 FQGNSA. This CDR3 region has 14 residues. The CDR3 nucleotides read TGTGCCAGCAGCTTACGTGGGGCCGGTGAAAAACTGTTTTTT. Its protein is CASSLRGAGEKLFF.

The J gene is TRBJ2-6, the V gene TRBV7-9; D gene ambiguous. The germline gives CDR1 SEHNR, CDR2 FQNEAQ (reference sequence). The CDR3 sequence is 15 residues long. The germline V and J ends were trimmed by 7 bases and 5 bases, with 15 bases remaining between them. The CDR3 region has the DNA TGTGCCAGCACCTGGAAAGAGACCTGGGCCAACGTCCTGACTTTC. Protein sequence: CASTWKETWANVLTF. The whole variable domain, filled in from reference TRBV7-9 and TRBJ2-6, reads DTGVSQNPRHKITKRGQNVTFRCDPISEHNRLYWYRQTLGQGPEFLTYFQNEAQLEKSRLLSDRFSAERPKGSFSTLEIQRTEQGDSAMYLCASTWKETWANVLTFGAGSRLTVL.

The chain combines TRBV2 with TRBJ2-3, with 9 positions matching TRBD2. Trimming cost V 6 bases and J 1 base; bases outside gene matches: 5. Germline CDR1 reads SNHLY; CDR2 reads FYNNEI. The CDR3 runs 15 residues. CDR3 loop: CASRDLAGGTDTQYF. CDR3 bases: TGTGCCAGCAGGGACTTAGCGGGGGGCACAGATACGCAGTATTTT.

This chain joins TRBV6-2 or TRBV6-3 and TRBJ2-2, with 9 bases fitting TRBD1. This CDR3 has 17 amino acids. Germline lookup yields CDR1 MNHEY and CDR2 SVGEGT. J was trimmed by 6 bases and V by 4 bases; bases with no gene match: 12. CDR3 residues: CASSLSFGTGIAGELFF. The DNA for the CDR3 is TGTGCCAGCAGTTTATCCTTCGGGACAGGGATAGCCGGGGAGCTGTTTTTT.

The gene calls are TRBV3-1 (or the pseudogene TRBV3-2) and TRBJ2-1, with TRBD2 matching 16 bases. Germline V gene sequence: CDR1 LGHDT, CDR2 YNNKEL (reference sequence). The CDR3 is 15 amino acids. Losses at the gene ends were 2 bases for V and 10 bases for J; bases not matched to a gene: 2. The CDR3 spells CASSQPGLAGGEQFF. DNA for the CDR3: TGTGCCAGCAGCCAACCGGGACTAGCGGGAGGGGAGCAGTTCTTC.

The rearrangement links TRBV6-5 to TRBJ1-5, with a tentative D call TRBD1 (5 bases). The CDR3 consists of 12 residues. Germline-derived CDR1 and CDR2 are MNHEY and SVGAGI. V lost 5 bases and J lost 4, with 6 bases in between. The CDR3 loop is CASSRGNQPQHF. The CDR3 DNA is TGTGCCAGCAGTAGGGGAAATCAGCCCCAGCATTTT.

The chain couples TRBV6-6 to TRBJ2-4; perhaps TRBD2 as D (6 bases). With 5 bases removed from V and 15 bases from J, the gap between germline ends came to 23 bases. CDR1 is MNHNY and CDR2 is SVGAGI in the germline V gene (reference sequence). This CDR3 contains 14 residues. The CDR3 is CASSPGLTPPKAYF. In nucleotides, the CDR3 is TGTGCCAGCAGTCCGGGACTCACACCGCCAAAGGCGTACTTC.

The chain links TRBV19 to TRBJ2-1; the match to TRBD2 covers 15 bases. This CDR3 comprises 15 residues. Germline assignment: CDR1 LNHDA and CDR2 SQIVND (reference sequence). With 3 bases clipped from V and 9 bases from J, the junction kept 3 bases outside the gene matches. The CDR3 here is CASSIGGLAGGEQFF. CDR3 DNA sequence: TGTGCCAGTAGTATCGGGGGACTAGCGGGAGGTGAGCAGTTCTTC. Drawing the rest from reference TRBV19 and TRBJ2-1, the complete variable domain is DGGITQSPKYLFRKEGQNVTLSCEQNLNHDAMYWYRQDPGQGLRLIYYSQIVNDFQKGDIAEGYSVSREKKESFPLTVTSAQKNPTAFYLCASSIGGLAGGEQFFGPGTRLTVL.

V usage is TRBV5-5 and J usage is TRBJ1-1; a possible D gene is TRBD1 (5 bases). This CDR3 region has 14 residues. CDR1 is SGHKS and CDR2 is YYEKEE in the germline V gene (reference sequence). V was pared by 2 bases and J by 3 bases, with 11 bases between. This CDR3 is CASSLYWGYTEAFF. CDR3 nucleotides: TGTGCCAGCAGCTTATATTGGGGGTACACTGAAGCTTTCTTT.

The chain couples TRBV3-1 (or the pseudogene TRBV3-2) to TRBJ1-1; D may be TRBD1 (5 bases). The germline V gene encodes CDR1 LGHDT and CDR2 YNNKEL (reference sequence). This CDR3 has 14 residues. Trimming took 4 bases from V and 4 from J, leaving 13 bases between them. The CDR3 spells CASSRVPGGTEAFF. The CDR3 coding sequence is TGTGCCAGCAGCCGGGTTCCCGGGGGCACTGAAGCTTTCTTT.

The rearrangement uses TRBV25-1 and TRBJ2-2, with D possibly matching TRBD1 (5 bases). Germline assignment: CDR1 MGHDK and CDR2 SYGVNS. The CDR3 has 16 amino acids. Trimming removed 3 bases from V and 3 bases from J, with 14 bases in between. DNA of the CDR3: TGTGCCAGCAGTGATAGCAGGAAAGGGGACACCGGGGAGCTGTTTTTT. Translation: CASSDSRKGDTGELFF.